The 27 T cell receptor beta chains below come from one sample, sequenced in a study of cytomegalovirus exposure and HLA in healthy donors. The repertoire was sequenced with immunoSEQ multiplex PCR; TCRdb's copy has only in-frame clones and lacks some. The table lists about 220,000 clones, 75% to 95% of them singletons. Sequenced input: PBMCs. These receptor sequences come from a woman aged 18-35 years in good health and CMV-seronegative.

The DNA for the CDR3 is TGTGCCAGCAGCTTGGGGGAGGGGACCGCCTACAATGAGCAGTTCTTC. It is translated as CASSLGEGTAYNEQFF. The chain is built from TRBV5-4 and TRBJ2-1; 7 bases fit TRBD2. Trimming took 0 bases from V and 2 from J; bases not matched to a gene: 5. Germline CDR1 and CDR2: SGHNT and YYREEE (reference sequence). The CDR3 runs 16 residues. Full variable domain (missing parts from reference TRBV5-4 and TRBJ2-1): ETGVTQSPTHLIKTRGQQVTLRCSSQSGHNTVSWYQQALGQGPQFIFQYYREEENGRGNFPPRFSGLQFPNYSSELNVNALELDDSALYLCASSLGEGTAYNEQFFGPGTRLTVL.

The J gene is TRBJ2-6, the V gene TRBV18; TRBD2 is a possible D gene (6 bases). The germline V gene has CDR1 KGHSH and CDR2 LQKENI. V was shortened by 6 bases and J by 4 bases, with 10 bases between the two germline ends. The CDR3 extends over 14 amino acids. CDR3 nucleotides: TGTGCCAGCTCTCCCCGGGAGGGGGCCAACGTCCTGACTTTC. It is translated as CASSPREGANVLTF. The full variable domain, rest sourced from reference TRBV18 and TRBJ2-6, is NAGVMQNPRHLVRRRGQEARLRCSPMKGHSHVYWYRQLPEEGLKFMVYLQKENIIDESGMPKERFSAEFPKEGPSILRIQQVVRGDSAAYFCASSPREGANVLTFGAGSRLTVL.

V usage is TRBV30 and J usage is TRBJ2-2; D is possibly TRBD1 (6 bases). This CDR3 is built from 13 residues. V was clipped by 4 bases and J by 0 bases, with 6 bases between them. Germline V gene data show CDR1 as GTSNPN and CDR2 as SVGIG (reference sequence). The CDR3 loop reads CAWKGANTGELFF. DNA for the CDR3: TGTGCCTGGAAGGGGGCGAACACCGGGGAGCTGTTTTTT.

The chain combines TRBV15 with TRBJ2-2; TRBD2 aligns across 8 bases. CDR1 and CDR2 from the germline V gene are LNHNV and YYDKDF (reference sequence). CDR3 length equals 15 residues. The V gene end was trimmed by 1 base and the J gene end by 3 bases; junction bases not matched to a gene: 1. CDR3 sequence: CATSRGTSYTGELFF. CDR3 nucleotide sequence: TGTGCCACCAGCAGAGGGACTAGCTACACCGGGGAGCTGTTTTTT.

This chain links TRBV19 with TRBJ1-6; TRBD1 agrees at 8 bases. V lost 6 bases, J lost 5 bases, and 3 bases stayed unmatched. The germline CDR1 and CDR2 sequences are LNHDA and SQIVND (reference sequence). The CDR3 spans 14 residues. The CDR3 here is CASSGTGDNSPLHF. CDR3 DNA: TGTGCCAGTAGCGGGACAGGAGATAATTCACCCCTCCACTTT.

This chain uses TRBV25-1 with TRBJ2-1; 7 bases are a match to TRBD2. The germline V gene encodes CDR1 MGHDK and CDR2 SYGVNS. V shed 7 bases and J 0 bases; nucleotides not matched to a gene: 12. The CDR3 runs to 17 residues. The CDR3 DNA reads TGTGCCAGCACCAAACGGGAGGACAAGAGCTCCTACAATGAGCAGTTCTTC. Translating gives CASTKREDKSSYNEQFF.

The genes are TRBV5-4 and TRBJ2-7, with 15 bases that match TRBD2. Germline CDR1 and CDR2: SGHNT and YYREEE (reference sequence). This CDR3 comprises 16 residues. Unmatched junction bases numbered 6, after V lost 4 bases and J lost 4 bases. The CDR3 sequence is CASSQGTSGRLYEQYF. DNA for the CDR3: TGTGCCAGCAGCCAAGGGACTAGCGGGAGGCTTTACGAGCAGTACTTC.

This clone was found once. CDR3 residues: CASSSRQGGLDATNEKLFF. CDR3 DNA: TGCGCCAGCAGCTCCCGACAGGGGGGACTTGACGCAACTAATGAAAAACTGTTTTTT. The rearrangement uses TRBV5-1 and TRBJ1-4; 9 bases are shared with TRBD1. This CDR3 region has 19 residues. Per the germline V gene, CDR1 is SGHRS and CDR2 is YFSETQ. J gave up 0 bases and V 3 bases, and 12 bases lay outside the gene matches. The whole variable domain, remainder taken from reference TRBV5-1 and TRBJ1-4, is KAGVTQTPRYLIKTRGQQVTLSCSPISGHRSVSWYQQTPGQGLQFLFEYFSETQRNKGNFPGRFSGRQFSNSRSEMNVSTLELGDSALYLCASSSRQGGLDATNEKLFFGSGTQLSVL.

V usage is TRBV19 and J usage is TRBJ2-4; 13 bases map to TRBD2. Germline values: CDR1 LNHDA, CDR2 SQIVND (reference sequence). V shed 10 bases, J shed 8 bases, and the junction held 11 bases outside the gene matches. The CDR3 sequence is 15 residues long. CDR3 loop: CATRTSGSPGDIQYF. CDR3 nucleotide sequence: TGTGCCACCCGGACTAGCGGGAGTCCCGGGGACATTCAGTACTTC.

The V and J genes are TRBV7-9 and TRBJ2-5, with a weak D call TRBD2 (5 bases). Germline V gene data show CDR1 as SEHNR and CDR2 as FQNEAQ (reference sequence). With 4 bases removed from V and 4 bases from J, the gap between germline ends came to 13 bases. There are 14 residues in the CDR3. The CDR3: CASSSRDPLETQYF. CDR3 DNA sequence: TGTGCCAGCAGCTCCCGGGATCCCCTAGAGACCCAGTACTTC.

The V and J genes are TRBV9 and TRBJ2-4, with TRBD1 matching 10 bases. The CDR3 consists of 15 residues. V lost 4 bases and J lost 9; bases outside the gene matches: 10. Germline CDR1 SGDLS, CDR2 YYNGEE. Here the CDR3 DNA reads TGTGCCAGCAGCAGAGGGACAGGGGATTTGGTCATTCAGTACTTC. Translating gives CASSRGTGDLVIQYF.

This chain joins TRBV30 and TRBJ2-1, with D tentatively TRBD1 (6 bases). This CDR3 comprises 14 residues. V gave up 2 bases and J gave up 7 bases, with 15 bases separating them. Germline CDR1 and CDR2: GTSNPN and SVGIG (reference sequence). The CDR3 protein is CAWSKGDSRNEQFF. In DNA, the CDR3 is TGTGCCTGGAGTAAGGGGGATTCAAGGAATGAGCAGTTCTTC.

The chain is built from TRBV6-6 and TRBJ2-1; the match to TRBD1 covers 10 bases. From germline, CDR1 is MNHNY and CDR2 SVGAGI (reference sequence). V lost 0 bases to trimming and J lost 8 bases; unmatched junction nucleotides: 4. This CDR3 spans 15 amino acids. CDR3 region: CASSYSGTGADEQFF. The CDR3 DNA follows: TGTGCCAGCAGTTACTCGGGGACAGGGGCCGATGAGCAGTTCTTC.

The chain links TRBV30 to TRBJ2-3, with D maybe TRBD1 (5 bases). The CDR3 runs 13 residues. Germline V lookup: CDR1 GTSNPN, CDR2 SVGIG (reference sequence). V lost 3 bases, J lost 1 base, and 8 bases lay in between. The CDR3 is CAWRLQGTDTQYF. In DNA form, the CDR3 reads TGTGCCTGGAGGTTACAGGGCACAGATACGCAGTATTTT.

The chain combines TRBV4-2 with TRBJ2-7; no clear D. The germline V gene encodes CDR1 LGHNA and CDR2 YNFKEQ. The CDR3 loop spans 14 amino acids. The germline V and J ends were trimmed by 1 base and 4 bases, with 11 bases remaining between them. The CDR3 here is CASSQVISSYEQYF. The CDR3 DNA reads TGTGCCAGCAGCCAAGTTATTTCGAGTTACGAGCAGTACTTC.

CDR3 loop: CASRGQSGGTGELFF. For the CDR3, the DNA is TGTGCCAGCAGAGGACAGTCAGGGGGGACCGGGGAGCTGTTTTTT. The rearrangement links TRBV2 to TRBJ2-2, with a tentative D call TRBD1 (7 bases). Germline V gives CDR1 SNHLY, CDR2 FYNNEI. CDR3 size: 15 residues. Trimming shortened V by 6 bases and J by 5 bases, and 16 bases separated the two germline ends. The full variable domain, with the rest looked up from reference TRBV2 and TRBJ2-2, is EPEVTQTPSHQVTQMGQEVILRCVPISNHLYFYWYRQILGQKVEFLVSFYNNEISEKSEIFDDQFSVERPDGSNFTLKIRSTKLEDSAMYFCASRGQSGGTGELFFGEGSRLTVL.

The V and J genes are TRBV6-5 and TRBJ2-1, with TRBD2 matching over 9 bases. V shed 7 bases and J 8 bases; nucleotides not matched to a gene: 12. Germline lookup yields CDR1 MNHEY and CDR2 SVGAGI. The CDR3 loop spans 15 amino acids. The CDR3 nucleotides are TGTGCCAGCACCCCGGGGACTAGCTCCTCCCATGAGCAGTTCTTC. Its protein product is CASTPGTSSSHEQFF.

The chain uses TRBV4-1 and TRBJ2-3; 11 nucleotides line up with TRBD2. Trimming cost V 2 bases and J 6 bases; bases outside gene matches: 10. The length of the CDR3 is 17 residues. CDR1 MGHRA and CDR2 YSYEKL come from the germline V gene. In DNA, the CDR3 is TGCGCCAGCAGCCAAAACCCGGGACTAGCGGATGTGGATACGCAGTATTTT. Protein product: CASSQNPGLADVDTQYF.

The chain uses TRBV7-9 and TRBJ2-1; weak D call: TRBD1 (6 bases). The CDR3 has 12 residues. Trimming took off 3 bases at V and 7 bases at J, with 7 bases between the two ends. Germline V gene sequence: CDR1 SEHNR, CDR2 FQNEAQ (reference sequence). CDR3 in amino acids: CASSLDSNEQFF. The CDR3 DNA reads TGTGCCAGCAGCTTGGACAGTAATGAGCAGTTCTTC.

The sample holds one count of this clone. The DNA for the CDR3 is TGTGCCAGCTCGGAGGGGGCGGTTAGCAATCAGCCCCAGCATTTT. Translated: CASSEGAVSNQPQHF. The chain has TRBV2 and TRBJ1-5; 7 positions match TRBD1. The germline V gene encodes CDR1 SNHLY and CDR2 FYNNEI. The length of the CDR3 is 15 residues. J lost 0 bases, V lost 8 bases, and 7 bases had no gene match.

The V gene is TRBV27, the J gene TRBJ1-2; 8 bases fit TRBD1. Trimming at V came to 6 bases and at J to 3 bases, leaving 9 bases not matched to a gene. This CDR3 region has 15 residues. Germline V gene lookup returns CDR1 MNHEY and CDR2 SMNVEV (reference sequence). The CDR3 spells CASSRTLQGDYGYTF. CDR3 bases: TGTGCCAGCAGCAGAACCTTACAGGGGGACTATGGCTACACCTTC.

The gene calls are TRBV28 and TRBJ1-5; 7 bases line up with TRBD1. Germline CDR1 reads MDHEN; CDR2 reads SYDVKM. V gave up 6 bases and J gave up 6 bases; unmatched junction bases: 14. This CDR3 region has 16 residues. The CDR3 region is CASSPERQGRVQPQHF. CDR3 DNA: TGTGCCAGCAGCCCAGAAAGACAGGGTCGTGTTCAGCCCCAGCATTTT.

The chain employs TRBV19 and TRBJ1-5; 7 bases match TRBD1. Germline CDR1 reads LNHDA; CDR2 reads SQIVND (reference sequence). The CDR3 is 14 amino acids. The junction had 9 bases not matched to a gene; V was cut back by 2 bases and J by 11 bases. The chain's CDR3 is CASSITGQMPSQHF. The DNA of the CDR3 is TGTGCCAGTAGTATAACGGGACAGATGCCGTCCCAGCATTTT.

This rearrangement joins TRBV6-5 to TRBJ2-2, with D maybe TRBD1 (6 bases). The germline gives CDR1 MNHEY, CDR2 SVGAGI. The CDR3 contains 14 residues. V shed 6 bases and J shed 1 base, with 9 bases lying between them. The CDR3 here is CASREQGNTGELFF. CDR3 coding DNA: TGTGCCAGCAGGGAACAGGGGAACACCGGGGAGCTGTTTTTT.

The V call is TRBV27, the J call TRBJ2-1, with D perhaps matching TRBD2 (5 bases). Trimming took 3 bases from V and 10 from J, leaving 19 bases between them. The CDR3 contains 15 residues. The germline V gene encodes CDR1 MNHEY and CDR2 SMNVEV (reference sequence). CDR3 bases: TGTGCCAGCAGTTTGGGTATCGGAGGCTTCGGCGAGCAGTTCTTC. It codes for CASSLGIGGFGEQFF.

The J gene is TRBJ2-4, the V gene TRBV5-1; TRBD2 might be the D (7 bases). Germline V lookup: CDR1 SGHRS, CDR2 YFSETQ. Trimming took 2 bases from V and 8 from J, leaving 14 bases between them. The CDR3 has 14 residues. CDR3 region: CASSFGGRIDIQYF. In DNA form, the CDR3 reads TGCGCCAGCAGCTTCGGGGGGCGAATTGACATTCAGTACTTC.

This clone was detected only once. The chain employs TRBV11-2 and TRBJ2-1; maybe TRBD2 (6 bases). V lost 0 bases to trimming and J lost 7 bases, with 7 bases between them. Looked up from germline, CDR1 is SGHAT and CDR2 is FQNNGV. The CDR3 spans 13 residues. CDR3 sequence (DNA): TGTGCCAGCAGCTTAGATCGGGGGAATGAGCAGTTCTTC. Encoded protein: CASSLDRGNEQFF.